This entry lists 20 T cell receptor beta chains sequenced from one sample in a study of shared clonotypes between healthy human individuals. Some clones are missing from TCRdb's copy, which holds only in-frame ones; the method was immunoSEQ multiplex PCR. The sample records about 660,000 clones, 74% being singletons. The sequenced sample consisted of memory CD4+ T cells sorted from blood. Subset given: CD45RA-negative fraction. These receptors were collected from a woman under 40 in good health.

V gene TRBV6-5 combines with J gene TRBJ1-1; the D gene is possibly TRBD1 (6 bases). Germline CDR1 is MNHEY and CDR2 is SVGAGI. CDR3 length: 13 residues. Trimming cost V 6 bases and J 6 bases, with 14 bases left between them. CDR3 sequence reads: CASRAPGTSEAFF. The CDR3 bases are TGTGCCAGCAGAGCACCCGGGACATCTGAAGCTTTCTTT.

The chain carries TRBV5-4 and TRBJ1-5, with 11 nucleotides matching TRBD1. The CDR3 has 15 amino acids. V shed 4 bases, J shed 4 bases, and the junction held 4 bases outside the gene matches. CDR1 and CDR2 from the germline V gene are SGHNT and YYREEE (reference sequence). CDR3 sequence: CASSPDRGRNQPQHF. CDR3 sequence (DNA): TGTGCCAGCAGCCCGGACAGGGGGCGGAATCAGCCCCAGCATTTT.

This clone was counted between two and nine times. The CDR3 bases are TGTGCCAGCAGCCTTAGGGGTTTTGCTAGCGGGGGCTGCATAGCCAAAAACATTCAGTACTTC. It codes for CASSLRGFASGGCIAKNIQYF. The rearrangement joins TRBV7-7 to TRBJ2-4, with 10 nucleotides matching TRBD2. The germline V gene has CDR1 SSHAT and CDR2 FNYEAQ (reference sequence). The CDR3 has 21 residues. V was clipped by 5 bases and J by 0 bases; unmatched bases: 19.

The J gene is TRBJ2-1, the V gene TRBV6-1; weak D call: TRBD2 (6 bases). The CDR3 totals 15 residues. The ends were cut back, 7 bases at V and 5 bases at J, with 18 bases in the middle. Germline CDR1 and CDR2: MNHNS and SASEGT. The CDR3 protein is CASTWLGGRDNEQFF. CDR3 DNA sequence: TGTGCCAGCACGTGGTTGGGGGGACGGGACAATGAGCAGTTCTTC.

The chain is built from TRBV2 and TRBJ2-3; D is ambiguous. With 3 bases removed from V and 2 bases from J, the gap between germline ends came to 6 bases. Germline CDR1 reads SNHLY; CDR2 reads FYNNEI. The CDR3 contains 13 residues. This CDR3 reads CASSEENTDTQYF. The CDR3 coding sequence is TGTGCCAGCAGTGAGGAAAACACAGATACGCAGTATTTT.

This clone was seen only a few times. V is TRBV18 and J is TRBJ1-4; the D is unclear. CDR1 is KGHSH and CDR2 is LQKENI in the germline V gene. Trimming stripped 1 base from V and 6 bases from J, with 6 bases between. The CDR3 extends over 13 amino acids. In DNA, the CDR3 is TGTGCCAGCTCACCACAGGTCGATGAAAAACTGTTTTTT. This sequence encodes CASSPQVDEKLFF.

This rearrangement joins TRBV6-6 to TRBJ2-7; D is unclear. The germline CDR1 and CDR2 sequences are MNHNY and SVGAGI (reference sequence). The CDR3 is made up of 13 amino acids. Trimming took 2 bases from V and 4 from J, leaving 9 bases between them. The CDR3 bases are TGTGCCAGCAGTTACGGGCTAGTATACGAGCAGTACTTC. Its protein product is CASSYGLVYEQYF.

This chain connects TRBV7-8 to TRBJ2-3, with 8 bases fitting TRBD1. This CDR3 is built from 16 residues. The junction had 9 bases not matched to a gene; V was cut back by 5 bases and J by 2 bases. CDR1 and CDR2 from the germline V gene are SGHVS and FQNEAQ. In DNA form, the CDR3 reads TGTGCCAGCAGCATCCAGGGGGCTCTAAACACAGATACGCAGTATTTT. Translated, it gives CASSIQGALNTDTQYF.

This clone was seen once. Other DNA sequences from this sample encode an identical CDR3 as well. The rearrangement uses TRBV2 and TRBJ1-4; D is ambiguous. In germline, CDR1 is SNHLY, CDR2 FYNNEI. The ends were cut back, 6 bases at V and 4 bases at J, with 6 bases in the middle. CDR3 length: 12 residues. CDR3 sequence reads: CASRRNNEKLFF. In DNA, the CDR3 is TGTGCCAGCAGGCGGAATAATGAAAAACTGTTTTTT.

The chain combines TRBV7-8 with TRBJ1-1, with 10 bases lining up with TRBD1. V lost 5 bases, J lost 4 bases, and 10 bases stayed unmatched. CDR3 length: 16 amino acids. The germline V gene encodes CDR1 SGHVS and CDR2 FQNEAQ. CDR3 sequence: CASSTYRQGAATEAFF. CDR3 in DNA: TGTGCCAGCAGCACATACAGACAGGGGGCGGCCACTGAAGCTTTCTTT.

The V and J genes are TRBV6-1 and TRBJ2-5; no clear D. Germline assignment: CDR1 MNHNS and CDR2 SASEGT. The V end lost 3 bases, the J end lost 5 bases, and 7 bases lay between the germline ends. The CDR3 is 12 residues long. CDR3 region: CASSEGYETQYF. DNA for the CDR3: TGTGCCAGCAGTGAGGGGTATGAGACCCAGTACTTC.

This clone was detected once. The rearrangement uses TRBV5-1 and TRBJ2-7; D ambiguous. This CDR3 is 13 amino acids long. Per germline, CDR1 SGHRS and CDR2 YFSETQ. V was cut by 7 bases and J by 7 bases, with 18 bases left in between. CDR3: CASRPPDLREQYF. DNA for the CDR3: TGCGCCAGCCGACCGCCGGATCTTAGAGAGCAGTACTTC.

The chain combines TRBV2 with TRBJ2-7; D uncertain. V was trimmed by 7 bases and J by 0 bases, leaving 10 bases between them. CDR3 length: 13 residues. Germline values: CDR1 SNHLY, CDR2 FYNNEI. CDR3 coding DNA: TGTGCCAGCACAGGCAGCCGCTCCTACGAGCAGTACTTC. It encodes CASTGSRSYEQYF.

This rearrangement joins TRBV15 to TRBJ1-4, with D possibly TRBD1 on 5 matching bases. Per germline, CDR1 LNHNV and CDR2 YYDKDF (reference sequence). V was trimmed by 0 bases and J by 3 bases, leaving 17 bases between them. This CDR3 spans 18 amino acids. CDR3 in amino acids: CATSREGGGFGSNEKLFF. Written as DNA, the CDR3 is TGTGCCACCAGCAGAGAAGGTGGGGGTTTTGGGTCTAATGAAAAACTGTTTTTT.

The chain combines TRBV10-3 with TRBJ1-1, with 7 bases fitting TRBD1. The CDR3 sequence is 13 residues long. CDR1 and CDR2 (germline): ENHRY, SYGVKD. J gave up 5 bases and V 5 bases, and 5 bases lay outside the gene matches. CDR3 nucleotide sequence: TGTGCCATCAGTCCAGGGGGAGAGACTGAAGCTTTCTTT. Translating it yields CAISPGGETEAFF.

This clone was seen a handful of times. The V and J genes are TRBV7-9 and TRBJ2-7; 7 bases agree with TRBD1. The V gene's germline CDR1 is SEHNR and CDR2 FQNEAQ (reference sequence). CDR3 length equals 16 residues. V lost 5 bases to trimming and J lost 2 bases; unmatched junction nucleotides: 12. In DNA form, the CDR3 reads TGTGCCAGCAGCCCACGGGCCGGACAGGTCCCCTACGAGCAGTACTTC. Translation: CASSPRAGQVPYEQYF. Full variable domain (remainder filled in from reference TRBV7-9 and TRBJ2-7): DTGVSQNPRHKITKRGQNVTFRCDPISEHNRLYWYRQTLGQGPEFLTYFQNEAQLEKSRLLSDRFSAERPKGSFSTLEIQRTEQGDSAMYLCASSPRAGQVPYEQYFGPGTRLTVT.

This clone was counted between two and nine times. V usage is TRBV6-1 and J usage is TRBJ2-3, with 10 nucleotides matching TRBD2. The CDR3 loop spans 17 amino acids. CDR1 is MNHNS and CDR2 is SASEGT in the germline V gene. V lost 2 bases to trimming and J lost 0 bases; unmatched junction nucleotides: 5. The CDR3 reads CASSEWLAGASTDTQYF. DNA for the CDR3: TGTGCCAGCAGTGAATGGCTAGCGGGAGCAAGCACAGATACGCAGTATTTT.

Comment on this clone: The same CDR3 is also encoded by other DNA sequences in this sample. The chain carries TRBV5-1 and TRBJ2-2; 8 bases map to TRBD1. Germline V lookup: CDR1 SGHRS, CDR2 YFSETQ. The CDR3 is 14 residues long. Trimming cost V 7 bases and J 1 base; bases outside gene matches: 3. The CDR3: CASRTGWNTGELFF. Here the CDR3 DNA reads TGCGCCAGCCGGACAGGGTGGAACACCGGGGAGCTGTTTTTT.

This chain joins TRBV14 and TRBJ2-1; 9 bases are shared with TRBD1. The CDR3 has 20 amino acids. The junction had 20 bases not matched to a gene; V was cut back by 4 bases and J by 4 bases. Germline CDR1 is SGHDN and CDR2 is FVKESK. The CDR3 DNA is TGTGCCAGCAGCCCGCAACCGGGACAGGGTAATCTAGGACGGTACAATGAGCAGTTCTTC. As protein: CASSPQPGQGNLGRYNEQFF.

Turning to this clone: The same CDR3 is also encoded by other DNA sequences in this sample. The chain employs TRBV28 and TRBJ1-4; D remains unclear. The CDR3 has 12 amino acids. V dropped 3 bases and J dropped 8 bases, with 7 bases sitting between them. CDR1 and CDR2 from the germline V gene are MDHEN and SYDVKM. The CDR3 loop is CASSLNREKLFF. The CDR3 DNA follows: TGTGCCAGCAGTTTGAATAGGGAAAAACTGTTTTTT.